This TCR beta chain was found in a study of blood T cell repertoires in COVID-19. CDR1 and CDR2 from the germline V gene are LGHDT and YNNKEL (reference sequence). The CDR3 length is 20 residues. Trimming at V came to 4 bases and at J to 6 bases, leaving 26 bases not matched to a gene. Method: immunoSEQ multiplex PCR; TCRdb's copy keeps in-frame clones and lacks some. The table shows fewer than 350,000 clones, with more than 75% occurring only once. The chain recombines TRBV3-1 (or the pseudogene TRBV3-2) with TRBJ1-2; TRBD1 matches 7 bases. Source material: PBMCs or T cells enriched from blood (not recorded which). The clonotype was recovered from a woman aged 60-75 years in a cohort exposed to, infected with or recovered from COVID-19 (not recorded which). In DNA form, the CDR3 reads TGTGCCAGCAGCCTCAGGGGGGCGACAGGGTCGATATCAAGGTGGGATGGCTACACCTTC. Protein product: CASSLRGATGSISRWDGYTF.